The 9 T cell receptor beta chains reported below all come from one sample, sequenced in a study of T cells in Graves' hyperthyroidism and ophthalmopathy. Amplified TCR beta CDR3 regions came from RNA transcripts. The TCR CDR3 was amplified in a first-round RT-PCR using the HTBI primer set. TCRdb independently ran MiXCR on the multiplex PCR reads; one entry per CDR3 protein. The sample has about 690,000 distinct CDR3 sequences; 17% are singletons. The sample taken for sequencing was blood. Receptor source: a middle-aged man with Graves' hyperthyroidism.

This clonotype was seen many times. The rearrangement uses TRBV12-3 or TRBV12-4 and TRBJ1-4; no clear D. The CDR3 has 15 amino acids. Trimming shortened V by 0 bases and J by 6 bases, and 11 bases separated the two germline ends. The CDR3 DNA reads as TGTGCCAGCAGTTTAGCGGGCAGGATGGATGAAAAACTGTTTTTT. The encoded protein is CASSLAGRMDEKLFF.

The chain joins TRBV19 to TRBJ2-3, with D unresolved. The CDR3 extends over 12 amino acids. V lost 3 bases, J lost 7 bases, and 8 bases lay in between. Looked up from germline, CDR1 is LNHDA and CDR2 is SQIVND (reference sequence). The CDR3 spells CASSIGYNTQYF. In nucleotides, the CDR3 is TGTGCCAGTAGTATTGGGTACAATACGCAGTATTTT.

CDR3 residues: CASSLAGSGEQFF. CDR3 DNA sequence: TGTGCCAGCAGCTTAGCGGGGAGCGGTGAGCAGTTCTTC. The V gene is TRBV11-2, the J gene TRBJ2-1, with D possibly being TRBD2 (5 bases). V was pared by 1 base and J by 9 bases, with 10 bases between. The CDR3 runs to 13 residues. Germline CDR1 and CDR2: SGHAT and FQNNGV.

This clonotype appeared a few times. This rearrangement joins TRBV29-1 to TRBJ2-1; TRBD2 matches at 8 bases. With 1 base clipped from V and 3 bases from J, the junction kept 2 bases outside the gene matches. The CDR3 contains 14 residues. Germline values: CDR1 SQVTM, CDR2 ANQGSEA. Here the CDR3 reads CSVEGGRFYNEQFF. The DNA of the CDR3 is TGCAGCGTTGAAGGCGGGAGGTTCTACAATGAGCAGTTCTTC.

Remarks on this clonotype: A much more abundant neighbour one base away suggests this may be a read error. The rearrangement links TRBV7-2 to TRBJ1-6; a weak D match, TRBD1 (5 bases). V lost 7 bases to trimming and J lost 9 bases, with 19 bases between them. This CDR3 is built from 15 residues. Germline CDR1 and CDR2: SGHTA and FQGNSA. The CDR3 DNA is TGTGCCAGCACACTGTGGCGACAGATGGGTTCACCCCTCCACTTT. This codes for CASTLWRQMGSPLHF.

This clonotype was counted ten times or more. Germline and junction disagree at one end, which may indicate a read error. This rearrangement joins TRBV7-3 to TRBJ2-7; D is uncertain. Looked up from germline, CDR1 is SGHTA and CDR2 is FQGTGA. The CDR3 contains 15 residues. The CDR3 is CASSLQAGVSSEQYF. CDR3 bases: TGTGCCAGCAGCTTACAGGCAGGCGTATCCTCCGAGCAGTACTTC.

With regard to this clonotype: A read error may explain this, as a much larger clone is one base away. This chain connects TRBV6-5 to TRBJ1-6; D gene uncertain. The CDR3 has 16 amino acids. Germline CDR1 reads MNHEY; CDR2 reads SVGAGI. The CDR3 reads CASSYSTLAYNSALHF. CDR3 DNA: TGTGCCAGCAGTTACTCGACCCTAGCCTATAATTCAGCCCTCCACTTT.

This clonotype was counted many times. In DNA, the CDR3 is TGTGCCAGCAGTTATTACACTTGGGCTAGCGGGAGTAAGTGCCCCTACGAGCAGTACTTC. Translation: CASSYYTWASGSKCPYEQYF. The chain employs TRBV6-9 and TRBJ2-7, with 10 bases identical to TRBD2. V trimming: 1 base; J trimming: 2 bases; junction bases outside the gene matches: 17. The CDR3 runs to 20 residues. Germline-derived CDR1 and CDR2 are MNHGY and SVAAGI.

This clonotype was recorded at least ten times. The chain carries TRBV28 and TRBJ2-5, with 7 bases identical to TRBD2. The CDR3 covers 14 residues. Germline assignment: CDR1 MDHEN and CDR2 SYDVKM. J lost 5 bases, V lost 7 bases, and 10 bases had no gene match. CDR3 amino acids: CASNHGGGFETQYF. CDR3 DNA: TGTGCCAGCAACCACGGCGGGGGATTCGAGACCCAGTACTTC.